This T cell receptor (beta chain) is from a study of cytomegalovirus exposure and HLA in healthy donors. Overall study findings and caveats: Certain sequence variants were highly shared and formed a cluster, and this cluster was likely a sequencing artifact. In most subjects, TCR beta sequences reportedly gave accurate predictions of HLA-A and HLA-B alleles. Researchers had no immune exposure information except CMV serostatus available.

Note on this clone: The antigen is unknown.

The CDR3 sequence is 11 residues long. Trimming removed 10 bases from V and 5 bases from J, with 11 bases in between. Per the germline V gene, CDR1 is KGHSH and CDR2 is LQKENI. In the PCR, 60 Vbeta and 13 Jbeta primers were used. This table comes from immunoSEQ multiplex PCR, and its TCRdb copy is limited to in-frame clones, with some not included. The table shows some 45,000 clones, with 55% to 75% occurring only once. The sequenced material came from PBMCs. J is TRBJ2-5 and V is TRBV18, with D possibly TRBD2 on 5 matching bases. The TCR sequence derives from a woman in her thirties in good health and CMV-seronegative. CDR3 loop: CAIRTGETQYF. CDR3 coding DNA: TGTGCCATCAGAACGGGGGAGACCCAGTACTTC.